This TCR beta chain emerged from a study of cytomegalovirus exposure and HLA in healthy donors. A note on this clone: What it binds is unknown.

The donors comprised healthy bone marrow donors. Study conclusions and caveats: Presence/absence analyses assumed roughly uniform sequencing depth across donors. Researchers reported in a later analysis that common viral pathogens appeared linked to several top clusters. The study put some 150 TCR beta chains on its list as cytomegalovirus-associated.

Per the germline V gene, CDR1 is SGHAT and CDR2 is FQDESV (reference sequence). The CDR3 loop spans 15 amino acids. V shed 5 bases and J 4 bases; nucleotides not matched to a gene: 7. In the PCR, 60 Vbeta and 13 Jbeta primers were used. Generated by immunoSEQ multiplex PCR, the TCRdb table keeps only in-frame clones and is missing some. In total, the table holds around 140,000 clones. This rearrangement joins TRBV11-1 to TRBJ1-2; 10 nucleotides align to TRBD1. Source material: PBMCs. This clonotype was obtained from a woman aged 40-49 years in good health and CMV-seronegative. The CDR3 region is CASSNRDRGGYGYTF. CDR3 DNA sequence: TGTGCCAGCAGCAACAGGGACAGGGGAGGCTATGGCTACACCTTC.